The 14 T cell receptor beta chains below come from one sample, sequenced in a study of cytomegalovirus exposure and HLA in healthy donors. PCR involved 60 Vbeta and 13 Jbeta primers. TCRdb keeps only in-frame clones here, not all; method: immunoSEQ multiplex PCR. The sample is made up of some 110,000 clones, and the top ten hold 5.5% to 8% of it. The sequencing input was PBMCs. All receptors come from a man aged 40-55 years in good health and CMV-seropositive.

J is TRBJ1-5 and V is TRBV7-9; no definite D call. Germline lookup yields CDR1 SEHNR and CDR2 FQNEAQ (reference sequence). Trimming removed 5 bases from V and 4 bases from J, with 6 bases in between. The CDR3 loop spans 12 amino acids. The chain's CDR3 is CASSLSNQPQHF. The DNA of the CDR3 is TGTGCCAGCAGCCTAAGTAATCAGCCCCAGCATTTT.

The chain links TRBV5-4 to TRBJ2-1; 14 nucleotides line up with TRBD2. Germline V gene lookup returns CDR1 SGHNT and CDR2 YYREEE (reference sequence). The CDR3 runs 16 residues. V lost 4 bases, J lost 8 bases, and 8 bases stayed unmatched. In DNA, the CDR3 is TGTGCCAGCAGCCTACCTGGGACTAGCGGGAGCCATGAGCAGTTCTTC. This encodes CASSLPGTSGSHEQFF.

The rearrangement links TRBV6-5 to TRBJ2-4, with D possibly matching TRBD2 (5 bases). CDR3 length equals 15 residues. Germline V gene sequence: CDR1 MNHEY, CDR2 SVGAGI. The V end lost 0 bases, the J end lost 7 bases, and 13 bases lay between the germline ends. DNA of the CDR3: TGTGCCAGCAGTTACTCGAGGGCGGCGAGGAACATTCAGTACTTC. It translates to CASSYSRAARNIQYF.

V gene TRBV6-6 combines with J gene TRBJ1-5; D not resolved. Looked up from germline, CDR1 is MNHNY and CDR2 is SVGAGI (reference sequence). The V end lost 7 bases, the J end lost 0 bases, and 16 bases lay between the germline ends. CDR3 size: 16 residues. In DNA form, the CDR3 reads TGTGCCAGCACCTCTAGCGGGAGTTATAGCAATCAGCCCCAGCATTTT. Its translation is CASTSSGSYSNQPQHF.

This chain joins TRBV27 and TRBJ2-7, with TRBD2 matching 8 bases. This CDR3 contains 14 residues. Germline trimming cut 4 bases from V and 5 bases from J; bases unmatched to any gene: 7. Germline V gives CDR1 MNHEY, CDR2 SMNVEV (reference sequence). CDR3 bases: TGTGCCAGCAGTTCCTACGGGGGGGGAAACGAGCAGTACTTC. Translated: CASSSYGGGNEQYF.

This rearrangement joins TRBV5-1 to TRBJ2-5; perhaps TRBD1 as D (5 bases). CDR3 length: 12 residues. The germline V gene has CDR1 SGHRS and CDR2 YFSETQ. Trimming pared 6 bases from V and 3 bases from J, leaving 9 bases between. Here the CDR3 DNA reads TGCGCCAGCAAACTCAGGGAAGAGACCCAGTACTTC. It encodes CASKLREETQYF.

The rearrangement joins TRBV7-8 to TRBJ2-5, with TRBD2 identical over 11 bases. CDR1 SGHVS and CDR2 FQNEAQ come from the germline V gene. This CDR3 has 19 residues. V dropped 0 bases and J dropped 4; count of bases not matched to a gene: 13. The DNA for the CDR3 is TGTGCCAGCAGCTTAGCTACGCTTGTCGGCCTAGCGGGAGGAGAGACCCAGTACTTC. This translates into CASSLATLVGLAGGETQYF.

The chain carries TRBV28 and TRBJ1-1, with TRBD1 identical over 7 bases. The CDR3 contains 14 residues. The junction had 4 bases not matched to a gene; V was cut back by 5 bases and J by 1 base. Germline CDR1 reads MDHEN; CDR2 reads SYDVKM. CDR3 protein: CASSMDRRNTEAFF. The CDR3 bases are TGTGCCAGCAGTATGGACAGGAGGAACACTGAAGCTTTCTTT. Full variable domain (outside the CDR3, taken from reference TRBV28 and TRBJ1-1): DVKVTQSSRYLVKRTGEKVFLECVQDMDHENMFWYRQDPGLGLRLIYFSYDVKMKEKGDIPEGYSVSREKKERFSLILESASTNQTSMYLCASSMDRRNTEAFFGQGTRLTVV.

CDR3 in DNA: TGCGCCAGCAGCCAAGAAGGCAGGGAATACAATGAGCAGTTCTTC. It is translated as CASSQEGREYNEQFF. The V gene is TRBV4-1, the J gene TRBJ2-1, with D perhaps TRBD1 (5 bases). Germline CDR1 MGHRA, CDR2 YSYEKL. Trimming shortened V by 0 bases and J by 4 bases, and 10 bases separated the two germline ends. This CDR3 is built from 15 residues.

The chain is built from TRBV5-1 and TRBJ2-2; 11 bases are shared with TRBD2. J lost 0 bases, V lost 7 bases, and 11 bases had no gene match. Germline values: CDR1 SGHRS, CDR2 YFSETQ. The CDR3 has 18 amino acids. The CDR3 sequence is CASFWGASGRSNTGELFF. CDR3 in DNA: TGCGCCAGCTTCTGGGGGGCTAGCGGGAGGTCGAACACCGGGGAGCTGTTTTTT. Full variable domain (rest looked up from reference TRBV5-1 and TRBJ2-2): KAGVTQTPRYLIKTRGQQVTLSCSPISGHRSVSWYQQTPGQGLQFLFEYFSETQRNKGNFPGRFSGRQFSNSRSEMNVSTLELGDSALYLCASFWGASGRSNTGELFFGEGSRLTVL.

V gene TRBV7-2 combines with J gene TRBJ2-5, with D perhaps TRBD2 (5 bases). Trimming cost V 1 base and J 6 bases, with 12 bases left between them. The CDR3 runs 14 residues. CDR1 is SGHTA, CDR2 FQGNSA, per germline. The CDR3 region is CASSLERGWKTQYF. Here the CDR3 DNA reads TGTGCCAGCAGCTTAGAACGAGGGTGGAAGACCCAGTACTTC.

This chain joins TRBV18 and TRBJ2-7; tentative D call: TRBD2 (6 bases). V gave up 3 bases and J gave up 3 bases, with 12 bases separating them. This CDR3 is built from 14 residues. The germline gives CDR1 KGHSH, CDR2 LQKENI. Written as DNA, the CDR3 is TGTGCCAGCTCACCCGCGGGACTGATCTACGAGCAGTACTTC. It encodes CASSPAGLIYEQYF.

This sequence joins TRBV25-1 and TRBJ2-1; TRBD2 is a possible D gene (5 bases). The CDR3 sequence is 13 residues long. The V gene lost 11 bases and the J gene lost 4 bases, with 15 bases spanning the gap. Germline V gene sequence: CDR1 MGHDK, CDR2 SYGVNS. The CDR3 sequence: CAAEALGYNEQFF. CDR3 coding DNA: TGTGCCGCCGAGGCACTAGGGTACAATGAGCAGTTCTTC.

The chain links TRBV5-1 to TRBJ2-3; 10 positions match TRBD1. There are 17 residues in the CDR3. V shed 4 bases, J shed 4 bases, and the junction held 12 bases outside the gene matches. The germline CDR1 and CDR2 sequences are SGHRS and YFSETQ. The CDR3 nucleotides read TGCGCCAGCAGCCGAACCCCCGGGACAGGGGTTGCAGATACGCAGTATTTT. It specifies CASSRTPGTGVADTQYF.